This T cell receptor beta chain was sequenced during a study of CD8+ T cells in alopecia areata. Across the study: Treated patients took oral tofacitinib at 5 to 10 mg twice daily. Overall study findings and caveats: Besides other cells, scalp samples also yield sequences of resident alphabeta T cells from normal skin. During tofacitinib treatment, many expanded lesional clones remained in scalp and blood. For lesional scalp, especially alopecia totalis/universalis, clonality was higher than in normal scalp.

The treatment denotes: oral pan-JAK inhibitor, 5-10 mg twice daily. RNA was isolated and reverse transcribed to cDNA, the sequencing template. Here immunoSEQ multiplex PCR was the method, and the copy in TCRdb shows in-frame clones only, minus some. The data contain just over 150,000 clones, about 71% of them singletons. A remark on this clone: Its antigen is not known.

V lost 6 bases, J lost 5 bases, and 8 bases stayed unmatched. The length of the CDR3 is 14 residues. Per germline, CDR1 GTSNPN and CDR2 SVGIG (reference sequence). This TCR was recovered from a human donor with alopecia areata. The chain carries TRBV30 and TRBJ2-1; 9 bases fit TRBD2. The sequencing used CD4+ T cells sorted from blood, collected at week 4, from a patient treated with tofacitinib. CDR3 amino acids: CACPLAGAHNEQFF. CDR3 DNA sequence: TGTGCCTGTCCCTTAGCGGGGGCACACAATGAGCAGTTCTTC.